The 31 T cell receptor beta chains reported below all come from one sample, sequenced in a study of T cell repertoires in cytomegalovirus infection. No cognate antigen is known for these TCRs. TCRdb used MiXCR to reprocess the reads, holding one entry per CDR3 protein. The top ten clones hold approximately 95% of a sample with fewer than 85,000 distinct CDR3 sequences, 45% to 55% of them seen once. This material consisted of CD8+ T cells from cultured PBMCs, taken from culture after CMV antigen stimulation. These receptors were collected from a human donor in good health (CMV status not recorded). Some clones in this sample may be carry-over from other donors' samples.

This clonotype has more than one count but fewer than ten. The chain couples TRBV7-6 to TRBJ2-5; possible D gene TRBD2, 5 bases. Germline CDR1 SGHVS, CDR2 FNYEAQ. The CDR3 is made up of 15 amino acids. V lost 1 base and J 3 bases, leaving 12 bases between the germline ends. CDR3 loop: CASSLEWLAEETQYF. For the CDR3, the DNA is TGTGCCAGCAGCTTAGAATGGCTAGCAGAAGAGACCCAGTACTTC. The whole variable domain, remainder taken from reference TRBV7-6 and TRBJ2-5, is GAGVSQSPRYKVTKRGQDVALRCDPISGHVSLYWYRQALGQGPEFLTYFNYEAQQDKSGLPNDRFSAERPEGSISTLTIQRTEQRDSAMYRCASSLEWLAEETQYFGPGTRLLVL.

This clonotype was observed a few times. The chain is built from TRBV7-6 and TRBJ2-1; weak D call: TRBD2 (6 bases). The germline CDR1 and CDR2 sequences are SGHVS and FNYEAQ. V shed 8 bases and J shed 4 bases, with 18 bases lying between them. The CDR3 extends over 15 amino acids. CDR3 region: CASSVRASVYNEQFF. The DNA of the CDR3 is TGTGCCAGCTCCGTAAGGGCTAGCGTATACAATGAGCAGTTCTTC. The variable domain in full, with the rest retrieved from reference TRBV7-6 and TRBJ2-1, is GAGVSQSPRYKVTKRGQDVALRCDPISGHVSLYWYRQALGQGPEFLTYFNYEAQQDKSGLPNDRFSAERPEGSISTLTIQRTEQRDSAMYRCASSVRASVYNEQFFGPGTRLTVL.

The chain links TRBV6-1 to TRBJ2-7, with TRBD2 matching over 13 bases. The J segment lost 5 bases and the V segment lost 5 bases, leaving 12 bases of the junction unmatched. Germline-derived CDR1 and CDR2 are MNHNS and SASEGT. This CDR3 has 17 amino acids. The CDR3 sequence is CASSPKPLLAGGHEQYF. CDR3 in DNA: TGTGCCAGCAGTCCCAAACCACTACTAGCGGGGGGGCACGAGCAGTACTTC.

A remark on this clonotype: Possible read error: a much larger clone is one base away. The chain links TRBV4-1 to TRBJ1-4; no reliable D call. The V end was cut by 3 bases, the J end by 8 bases, with 7 bases between. Looked up from germline, CDR1 is MGHRA and CDR2 is YSYEKL. The CDR3 length is 12 residues. The CDR3 region has the DNA TGCGCCAGCAGCCAGGGAAAGGAAAAACTGTTTTTT. Translating it yields CASSQGKEKLFF.

This clonotype was seen repeatedly, ten times or more. The chain combines TRBV7-2 with TRBJ2-5, with a weak D call TRBD1 (5 bases). Germline V gene data show CDR1 as SGHTA and CDR2 as FQGNSA. The CDR3 totals 17 residues. V lost 1 base and J lost 2, with 17 bases in between. CDR3: CASSLEAQGRRQETQYF. The CDR3 DNA reads as TGTGCCAGCAGCTTAGAGGCGCAGGGAAGGCGGCAAGAGACCCAGTACTTC.

V gene TRBV19 combines with J gene TRBJ1-1; D is possibly TRBD1 (6 bases). The CDR3 covers 13 residues. Trimming pared 8 bases from V and 8 bases from J, leaving 18 bases between. The germline CDR1 and CDR2 sequences are LNHDA and SQIVND (reference sequence). This CDR3 reads CASDDRQGPEAFF. The CDR3 bases are TGTGCCAGTGATGACAGGCAGGGACCCGAAGCTTTCTTT.

This chain joins TRBV6-5 and TRBJ2-6, with D unclear. The CDR3 has 17 amino acids. V lost 6 bases to trimming and J lost 0 bases, with 15 bases between them. CDR1 MNHEY and CDR2 SVGAGI come from the germline V gene. The CDR3 protein is CASSLATETSGANVLTF. The CDR3 nucleotides are TGTGCCAGCAGCCTCGCGACCGAGACCTCTGGGGCCAACGTCCTGACTTTC.

This clonotype has just a few counts. The gene calls are TRBV7-6 and TRBJ2-1; D might be TRBD2 (7 bases). The CDR3 runs to 17 residues. Germline V gene lookup returns CDR1 SGHVS and CDR2 FNYEAQ. V shed 5 bases and J shed 4 bases, with 21 bases lying between them. For the CDR3, the DNA is TGTGCCAGCAGCCTCGCTGACAGGTCGGGGGGATACAATGAGCAGTTCTTC. Its translation is CASSLADRSGGYNEQFF.

The rearrangement uses TRBV6-6 and TRBJ2-5, with 10 bases fitting TRBD1. V shed 7 bases and J 1 base; nucleotides not matched to a gene: 6. This CDR3 has 15 residues. Germline loops: CDR1 MNHNY, CDR2 SVGAGI (reference sequence). Here the CDR3 DNA reads TGTGCCAGCATTAAGGACAGGGGGATCCAAGAGACCCAGTACTTC. Translated: CASIKDRGIQETQYF.

J is TRBJ2-5 and V is TRBV7-9; 8 bases match TRBD2. Germline lookup yields CDR1 SEHNR and CDR2 FQNEAQ (reference sequence). This CDR3 comprises 13 residues. With 3 bases clipped from V and 5 bases from J, the junction kept 2 bases outside the gene matches. The CDR3 bases are TGTGCCAGCAGCTTCCCGGGGGGGGAGACCCAGTACTTC. Protein sequence: CASSFPGGETQYF. The full variable domain, completed using reference TRBV7-9 and TRBJ2-5, is DTGVSQNPRHKITKRGQNVTFRCDPISEHNRLYWYRQTLGQGPEFLTYFQNEAQLEKSRLLSDRFSAERPKGSFSTLEIQRTEQGDSAMYLCASSFPGGETQYFGPGTRLLVL.

The rearrangement joins TRBV24-1 to TRBJ1-4, with 10 bases aligning to TRBD1. After removal of 3 bases from V and 6 bases from J, the junction contained 6 bases not matched to a gene. CDR1 KGHDR and CDR2 SFDVKD come from the germline V gene. The CDR3 covers 16 residues. The CDR3: CATSDRGQGGHEKLFF. DNA for the CDR3: TGTGCCACCAGTGATCGCGGACAGGGGGGTCATGAAAAACTGTTTTTT.

This clonotype was found a few times. This chain links TRBV6-1 with TRBJ2-6; no definite D call. The germline V and J ends were trimmed by 7 bases and 4 bases, with 8 bases remaining between them. Germline loops: CDR1 MNHNS, CDR2 SASEGT. This CDR3 region has 13 residues. The CDR3 here is CASTVSGANVLTF. DNA for the CDR3: TGTGCCAGCACAGTCTCCGGGGCCAACGTCCTGACTTTC.

V is TRBV11-2 and J is TRBJ2-7; TRBD1 might be the D (5 bases). The CDR3 spans 15 residues. Germline V gene data show CDR1 as SGHAT and CDR2 as FQNNGV. V was trimmed by 0 bases and J by 3 bases, leaving 12 bases between them. The CDR3 nucleotides are TGTGCCAGCAGCTTAGATGCAGGGTCAAACTACGAGCAGTACTTC. This encodes CASSLDAGSNYEQYF.

This chain joins TRBV19 and TRBJ2-1; 7 nucleotides match TRBD1. Germline V CDR1 and CDR2: LNHDA, SQIVND (reference sequence). This CDR3 comprises 16 residues. V lost 2 bases to trimming and J lost 1 base; unmatched junction nucleotides: 5. CDR3 amino acids: CASSITHRGSYNEQFF. As DNA, the CDR3 is TGTGCCAGTAGTATAACGCACAGGGGTTCCTACAATGAGCAGTTCTTC.

This clonotype was counted between two and nine times. The rearrangement links TRBV28 to TRBJ2-3; D gene unclear. The length of the CDR3 is 14 residues. Trimming left V 3 bases short and J 0 bases short, with 7 bases between. Germline V gene lookup returns CDR1 MDHEN and CDR2 SYDVKM. The CDR3 DNA reads as TGTGCCAGCAGTTTCGGCGGTAGCACAGATACGCAGTATTTT. Translation: CASSFGGSTDTQYF.

J is TRBJ2-4 and V is TRBV7-8, with TRBD2 as a possible D gene (6 bases). CDR1 and CDR2 from the germline V gene are SGHVS and FQNEAQ. The CDR3 covers 16 residues. V dropped 4 bases and J dropped 0 bases, with 13 bases sitting between them. The CDR3 protein is CASSWAPGVAKNIQYF. CDR3 nucleotide sequence: TGTGCCAGCAGCTGGGCGCCGGGGGTAGCCAAAAACATTCAGTACTTC.

The rearrangement joins TRBV11-2 to TRBJ2-5; either TRBD1 or TRBD2 may supply D (6 bases each). Looked up from germline, CDR1 is SGHAT and CDR2 is FQNNGV. Trimming removed 5 bases at V and 4 bases at J, with 20 bases between. This CDR3 region has 16 residues. CDR3 sequence: CASSLPRVGGLETQYF. CDR3 sequence (DNA): TGTGCCAGCAGCCTCCCCCGAGTAGGGGGGTTAGAGACCCAGTACTTC.

The genes are TRBV7-4 and TRBJ2-3; TRBD2 aligns across 12 bases. Trimming cost V 8 bases and J 3 bases; bases outside gene matches: 3. The CDR3 has 14 residues. Germline CDR1 reads SGHVT; CDR2 reads SQSDAQ. Here the CDR3 reads CASLGTSGTDTQYF. CDR3 nucleotides: TGTGCCAGCCTCGGGACTAGCGGGACAGATACGCAGTATTTT.

The V and J genes are TRBV28 and TRBJ1-6, with TRBD1 identical over 7 bases. The CDR3 runs to 14 residues. Germline values: CDR1 MDHEN, CDR2 SYDVKM. Trimming removed 5 bases from V and 5 bases from J; junction bases left unmatched: 3. This CDR3 reads CASSPTGDNSPLHF. CDR3 in DNA: TGTGCCAGCAGTCCAACAGGGGATAATTCACCCCTCCACTTT.

The V and J genes are TRBV9 and TRBJ1-5; weak D call: TRBD1 (6 bases). CDR3 size: 14 residues. With 3 bases removed from V and 4 bases from J, the gap between germline ends came to 11 bases. In germline, CDR1 is SGDLS, CDR2 YYNGEE. The CDR3 here is CASSADRANQPQHF. The CDR3 nucleotides read TGTGCCAGCAGCGCGGACAGAGCAAATCAGCCCCAGCATTTT.

There are many counts of this clonotype. The rearrangement joins TRBV7-2 to TRBJ2-2; D gene uncertain. The germline V gene encodes CDR1 SGHTA and CDR2 FQGNSA. The germline V and J ends were trimmed by 10 bases and 3 bases, with 12 bases remaining between them. The CDR3 is made up of 13 amino acids. The CDR3 region is CATLIEDTGELFF. For the CDR3, the DNA is TGTGCCACCCTTATAGAAGACACCGGGGAGCTGTTTTTT.

The rearrangement uses TRBV7-9 and TRBJ2-7; 10 nucleotides align to TRBD1. After removal of 4 bases from V and 4 bases from J, the junction contained 4 bases not matched to a gene. The CDR3 spans 14 residues. Germline V gene lookup returns CDR1 SEHNR and CDR2 FQNEAQ (reference sequence). This chain's CDR3 is CASSSTGGEYEQYF. The CDR3, as DNA: TGTGCCAGCAGCTCGACAGGGGGCGAATACGAGCAGTACTTC.

The chain couples TRBV28 to TRBJ2-5; TRBD1 or TRBD2 may be the D gene (5 bases each). This CDR3 spans 14 amino acids. Trimming took off 9 bases at V and 4 bases at J, with 18 bases between the two ends. Germline V gene sequence: CDR1 MDHEN, CDR2 SYDVKM. The CDR3 here is CASRSRGLRETQYF. Here the CDR3 DNA reads TGTGCCAGTAGATCACGGGGCCTCCGAGAGACCCAGTACTTC.

The chain carries TRBV7-6 and TRBJ1-2, with D possibly TRBD1 on 5 matching bases. V was pared by 7 bases and J by 2 bases, with 20 bases between. Germline V gives CDR1 SGHVS, CDR2 FNYEAQ. The CDR3 runs 16 residues. The CDR3 nucleotides are TGTGCCAGCACCCAGGGCGAGTTGCCCGAGAACTATGGCTACACCTTC. It translates to CASTQGELPENYGYTF.

This clonotype came up a few times. CDR3 region: CASSGGDYSPLHF. The CDR3 DNA reads TGTGCCAGTAGTGGCGGGGATTATTCACCCCTCCACTTT. This rearrangement joins TRBV19 to TRBJ1-6; D gene ambiguous. Between the trimmed V and J ends, which lost 5 bases and 8 bases, there was a span of 10 bases. The CDR3 length is 13 residues. Germline values: CDR1 LNHDA, CDR2 SQIVND (reference sequence).

The V gene is TRBV6-1, the J gene TRBJ1-2, with D perhaps matching TRBD1 (6 bases). Trimming removed 5 bases at V and 7 bases at J, with 14 bases between. There are 13 residues in the CDR3. CDR1 and CDR2 from the germline V gene are MNHNS and SASEGT. The CDR3 spells CASSFTGQVGYTF. The CDR3 coding sequence is TGTGCCAGCAGTTTCACGGGACAAGTTGGCTACACCTTC.

This clonotype occurred a few times. The J gene is TRBJ2-1, the V gene TRBV7-8; TRBD1 matches at 7 bases. CDR1 and CDR2 from the germline V gene are SGHVS and FQNEAQ. V was pared by 2 bases and J by 5 bases, with 6 bases of the junction left unmatched. This CDR3 contains 15 residues. CDR3 region: CASSLNAQGNNEQFF. As DNA, the CDR3 is TGTGCCAGCAGCTTAAATGCACAGGGGAACAATGAGCAGTTCTTC. Combining the CDR3 with reference TRBV7-8 and TRBJ2-1 gives the whole variable domain GAGVSQSPRYKVAKRGQDVALRCDPISGHVSLFWYQQALGQGPEFLTYFQNEAQLDKSGLPSDRFFAERPEGSVSTLKIQRTQQEDSAVYLCASSLNAQGNNEQFFGPGTRLTVL.

The CDR3 DNA follows: TGCAGCGCCTCACTCAGCAGCGGACTTGGGGATACGCAGTATTTT. Translating it yields CSASLSSGLGDTQYF. V and J are TRBV29-1 and TRBJ2-3; weak D call: TRBD2 (5 bases). The CDR3 runs 15 residues. Germline values: CDR1 SQVTM, CDR2 ANQGSEA. Trimming shortened V by 7 bases and J by 6 bases, and 23 bases separated the two germline ends.

V is TRBV4-2 and J is TRBJ1-2; D remains ambiguous. Trimming took 4 bases from V and 4 from J, leaving 10 bases between them. Germline V gene data show CDR1 as LGHNA and CDR2 as YNFKEQ. This CDR3 is built from 13 residues. CDR3 sequence reads: CASSPRSAYGYTF. The CDR3 region has the DNA TGTGCCAGCAGCCCCCGAAGTGCCTATGGCTACACCTTC.

The rearrangement joins TRBV5-6 to TRBJ2-1; D may be TRBD2 (6 bases). Per germline, CDR1 SGHDT and CDR2 YYEEEE. The CDR3 is 14 residues long. Trimming stripped 3 bases from V and 6 bases from J, with 13 bases between. The CDR3 loop reads CASSWLANGNEQFF. For the CDR3, the DNA is TGTGCCAGCAGCTGGCTAGCGAACGGCAATGAGCAGTTCTTC.

The chain has TRBV4-2 and TRBJ2-5; the D gene is possibly TRBD1 (5 bases). Germline CDR1 is LGHNA and CDR2 is YNFKEQ. CDR3 length: 17 amino acids. V lost 1 base and J lost 4, with 19 bases in between. The CDR3 coding sequence is TGTGCCAGCAGCCAAGCCCCGAAAGGGGCGGTAAGAGAGACCCAGTACTTC. Its protein product is CASSQAPKGAVRETQYF.